This TCR beta chain was obtained from a study of blood T cell repertoires in COVID-19. Study as a whole: Donors in the United States, Italy and Spain gave samples during acute or convalescent COVID-19. T cells, B-cell-depleted T cells, or PBMCs supplied cDNA or gDNA.

V was pared by 6 bases and J by 0 bases, with 3 bases of the junction left unmatched. CDR3 length: 14 amino acids. Germline V lookup: CDR1 SEHNR, CDR2 FQNEAQ (reference sequence). In the original processing: Using reference gene primer amplification, nucleated cell counts were estimated. The method was immunoSEQ multiplex PCR; TCRdb's version includes in-frame clones alone and lacks a portion of them. The DNA gave D and trimming, while V, J and clone size come from that table. The table includes about 190,000 clones, around 90% detected once. V is TRBV7-9 and J is TRBJ2-3; 7 nucleotides match TRBD1. The sequenced material came from peripheral blood. This TCR was sampled from a man aged 40-55 years with acute or convalescent COVID-19. CDR3 coding DNA: TGTGCCAGCAGTGGCAGGGGGAGCACAGATACGCAGTATTTT. Amino acid sequence: CASSGRGSTDTQYF.